This TCR beta chain is drawn from a study of blood T cell repertoires in COVID-19. Study at large: Collection of acute and convalescent COVID-19 samples took place in the United States, Italy and Spain. T cells, B-cell-depleted T cells, or PBMCs supplied cDNA or gDNA.

How the authors handled the data: Counts of nucleated cells, estimated from reference gene primer amplification, were obtained. Clones were sequenced by immunoSEQ multiplex PCR, and TCRdb holds only the in-frame ones, with some missing. The V and J calls and clone size are taken from that table; D and trimming were inferred from the DNA. The sample has about 29,000 clones; more than 80% are singletons. CDR1 SEHNR and CDR2 FQNEAQ come from the germline V gene (reference sequence). The CDR3 runs 16 residues. J lost 2 bases, V lost 4 bases, and 9 bases had no gene match. The source of this sequence is a human donor in a cohort sampled during active COVID-19. This chain joins TRBV7-9 and TRBJ2-5; 8 bases are shared with TRBD2. The sample was peripheral blood. CDR3 in amino acids: CASSSGVSGTQETQYF. DNA of the CDR3: TGTGCCAGCAGCTCAGGGGTTAGCGGGACACAAGAGACCCAGTACTTC.